This TCR beta chain originates from a study of T cell responses to AZD1222 COVID-19 vaccine. As for the study in general: Recipients boosted at about 4 weeks or about 12 weeks are pooled.

Study-wide points: No day 14 peak samples; only post-peak repertoires were characterized. Donors were mostly white British, more females; clonal diversity possibly underestimated. Targeting of unmutated variant regions was reportedly seen in nearly half of spike-specific TCRs.

Of note for this clone: What it recognizes is unknown.

V lost 2 bases and J lost 5, with 1 base in between. In germline, CDR1 is KGHSH, CDR2 LQKENI. The CDR3 sequence is 11 residues long. TCRdb's copy holds only in-frame clones and misses some; the assay was immunoSEQ multiplex PCR. Of over 90,000 clones listed, around 87% are singletons. The clonotype originates from an adult in good health. The sequencing used peripheral blood, collected on day 0 of AZD1222 vaccination. The chain combines TRBV18 with TRBJ2-1; D gene unclear. The CDR3 is CASSPDNEQFF. The DNA of the CDR3 is TGTGCCAGCTCACCAGACAATGAGCAGTTCTTC.